The sample holds one count of the clone carrying this T cell receptor (beta chain). CDR3 length equals 15 residues. The V gene end was trimmed by 5 bases and the J gene end by 6 bases; junction bases not matched to a gene: 7. Germline CDR1 is SGHVS and CDR2 is FQNEAQ. Data came from immunoSEQ multiplex PCR; TCRdb stores just in-frame clones and leaves some out. The repertoire holds a few hundred thousand clones, 88% seen once, with more than 8.5% in the top ten. This entry comes from a study of blood T cell repertoires in COVID-19. The sequence came from a woman aged 65 to 85 with COVID-19, enrolled during active disease. The source material was peripheral blood. The chain joins TRBV7-8 to TRBJ1-4; 9 nucleotides align to TRBD1. The CDR3 region is CASSNTGGGDEKLFF. For the CDR3, the DNA is TGTGCCAGCAGCAATACAGGGGGCGGTGATGAAAAACTGTTTTTT.